The T cell receptor beta chain described here comes from a study of T cells in localized non-small cell lung cancer. General study results and limits: Because sequencing included only one region (of the tumor), heterogeneity remains possible. Adjacent lung tissue had a median approximately 61 of the top 100 clones found in the tumor. It was uninvolved adjacent lung that showed the highest T cell clonality, exceeding tumor.

The CDR3 spans 15 residues. The J segment lost 3 bases and the V segment lost 3 bases, leaving 6 bases of the junction unmatched. CDR1 and CDR2 (germline): MGHRA, YSYEKL. This clone was seen just once. Its cognate antigen is unknown. Some clones are missing from TCRdb's copy, which holds only in-frame ones; the method was immunoSEQ multiplex PCR. Among tens of thousands of clones, about 84% were seen once, and the ten largest hold more than 15%. The V call is TRBV4-1, the J call TRBJ2-7; the match to TRBD1 covers 9 bases. This receptor was identified in a woman between 40 and 69 years old with stage II squamous cell lung carcinoma. Specimen: PBMCs, collected before any cancer treatment. The CDR3 DNA follows: TGCGCCAGCAGCCAGGACAGGGGAAGGGTCTACGAGCAGTACTTC. This codes for CASSQDRGRVYEQYF.